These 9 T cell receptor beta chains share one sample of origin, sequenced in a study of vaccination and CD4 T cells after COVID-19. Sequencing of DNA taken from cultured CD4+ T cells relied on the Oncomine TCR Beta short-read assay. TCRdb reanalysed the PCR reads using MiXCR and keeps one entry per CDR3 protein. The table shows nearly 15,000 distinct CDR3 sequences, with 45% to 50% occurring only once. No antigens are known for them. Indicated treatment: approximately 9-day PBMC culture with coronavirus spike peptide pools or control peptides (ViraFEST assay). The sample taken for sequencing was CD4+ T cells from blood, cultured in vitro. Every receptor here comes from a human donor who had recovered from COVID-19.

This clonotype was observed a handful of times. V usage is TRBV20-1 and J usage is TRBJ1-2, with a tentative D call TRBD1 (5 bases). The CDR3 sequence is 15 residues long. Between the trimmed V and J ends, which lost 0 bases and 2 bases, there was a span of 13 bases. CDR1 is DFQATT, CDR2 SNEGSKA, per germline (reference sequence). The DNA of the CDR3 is TGCAGTGCTAGAGATTTTTGGGACCCCAACTATGGCTACACCTTC. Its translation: CSARDFWDPNYGYTF.

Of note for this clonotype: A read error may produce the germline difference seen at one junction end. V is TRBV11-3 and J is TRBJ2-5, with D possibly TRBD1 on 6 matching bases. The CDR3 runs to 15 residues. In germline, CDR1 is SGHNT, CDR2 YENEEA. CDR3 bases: TGTGTCAGCAGCTCGATATTCAGGGGTGTGGAGACCCAGTACTTC. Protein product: CVSSSIFRGVETQYF. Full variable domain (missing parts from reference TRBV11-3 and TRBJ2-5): EAGVVQSPRYKIIEKKQPVAFWCNPISGHNTLYWYLQNLGQGPELLIRYENEEAVDDSQLPKDRFSAERLKGVDSTLKIQPAELGDSAVYLCVSSSIFRGVETQYFGPGTRLLVL.

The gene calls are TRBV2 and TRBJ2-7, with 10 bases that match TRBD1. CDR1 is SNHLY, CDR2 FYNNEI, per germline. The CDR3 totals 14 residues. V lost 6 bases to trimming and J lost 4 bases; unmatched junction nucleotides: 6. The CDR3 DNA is TGTGCCAGCAGCAGACAGGGGGCTTCGTACGAGCAGTACTTC. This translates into CASSRQGASYEQYF.

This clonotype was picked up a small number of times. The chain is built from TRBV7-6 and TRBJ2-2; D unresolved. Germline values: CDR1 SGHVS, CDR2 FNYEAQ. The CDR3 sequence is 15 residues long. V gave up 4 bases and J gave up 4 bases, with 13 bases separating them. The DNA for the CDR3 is TGTGCCAGCAGCTCCAGCGCGTCTAGCACCGGGGAGCTGTTTTTT. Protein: CASSSSASSTGELFF.

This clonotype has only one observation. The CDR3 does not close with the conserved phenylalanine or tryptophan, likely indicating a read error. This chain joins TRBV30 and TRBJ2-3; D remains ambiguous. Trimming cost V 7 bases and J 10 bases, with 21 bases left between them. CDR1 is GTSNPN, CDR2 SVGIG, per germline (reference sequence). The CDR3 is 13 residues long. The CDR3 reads CAYATDRPTAQYS. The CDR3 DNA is TGTGCCTATGCGACCGACCGCCCAACGGCGCAGTATTCT.

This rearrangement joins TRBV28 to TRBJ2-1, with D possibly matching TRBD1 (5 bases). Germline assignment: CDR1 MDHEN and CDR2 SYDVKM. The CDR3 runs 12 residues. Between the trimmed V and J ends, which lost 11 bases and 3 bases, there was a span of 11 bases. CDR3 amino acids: CAVLDNYNEQFF. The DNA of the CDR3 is TGTGCCGTCCTGGACAACTACAATGAGCAGTTCTTC.

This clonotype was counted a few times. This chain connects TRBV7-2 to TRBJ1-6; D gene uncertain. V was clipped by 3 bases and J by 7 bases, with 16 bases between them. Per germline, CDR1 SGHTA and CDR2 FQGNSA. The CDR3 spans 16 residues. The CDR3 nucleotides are TGTGCCAGCAGCTTGCGGTTCGCAGACGGGAATTCACCCCTCCACTTT. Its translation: CASSLRFADGNSPLHF.

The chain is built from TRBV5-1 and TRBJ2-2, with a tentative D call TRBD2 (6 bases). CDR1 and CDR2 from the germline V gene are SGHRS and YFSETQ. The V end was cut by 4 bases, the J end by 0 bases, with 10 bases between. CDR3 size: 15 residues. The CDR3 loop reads CASSPASANTGELFF. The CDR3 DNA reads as TGCGCCAGCAGCCCGGCTAGCGCGAACACCGGGGAGCTGTTTTTT.

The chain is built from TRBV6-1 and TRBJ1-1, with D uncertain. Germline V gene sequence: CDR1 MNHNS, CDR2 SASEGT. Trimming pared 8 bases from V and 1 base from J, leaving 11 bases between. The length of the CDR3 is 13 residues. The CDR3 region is CASQTHGNTEAFF. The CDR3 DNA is TGTGCCAGCCAGACCCATGGGAACACTGAAGCTTTCTTT.